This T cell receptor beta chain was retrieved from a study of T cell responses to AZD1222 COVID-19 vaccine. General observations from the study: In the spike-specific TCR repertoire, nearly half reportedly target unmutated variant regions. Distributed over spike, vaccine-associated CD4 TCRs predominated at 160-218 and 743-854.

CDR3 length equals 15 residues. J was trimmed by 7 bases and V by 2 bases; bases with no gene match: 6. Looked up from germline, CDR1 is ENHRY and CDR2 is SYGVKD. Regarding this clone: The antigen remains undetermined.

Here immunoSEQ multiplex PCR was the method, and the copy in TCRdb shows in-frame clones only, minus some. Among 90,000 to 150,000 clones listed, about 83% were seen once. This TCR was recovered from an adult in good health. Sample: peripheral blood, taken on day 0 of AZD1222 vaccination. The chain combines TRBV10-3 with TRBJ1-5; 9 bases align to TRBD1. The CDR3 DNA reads TGTGCCATCAGTGAGACAGGGGGCTCAGTACAGCCCCAGCATTTT. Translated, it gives CAISETGGSVQPQHF.